The 6 T cell receptor beta chains given below trace back to one sample, sequenced in a study of graft-versus-host responses after intestinal transplantation. Antigen specificity for these receptors is unknown. The protocol was immunoSEQ multiplex PCR, while the TCRdb copy is restricted to in-frame clones and leaves out a portion. The top ten clones hold nearly 0.4% of a sample with around 67,000 clones, approximately 87% of them seen once. This material consisted of unstimulated CD4+ T cells sorted from spleen or lymph node cells, taken before transplant. The receptor source for this set is a human donor who was the organ donor for an intestinal transplant.

The V and J genes are TRBV7-9 and TRBJ1-1; a possible D gene is TRBD1 (6 bases). The CDR3 loop spans 15 amino acids. Germline-derived CDR1 and CDR2 are SEHNR and FQNEAQ (reference sequence). Trimming removed 3 bases from V and 1 base from J, with 12 bases in between. Here the CDR3 DNA reads TGTGCCAGCAGCTTCGCACAACAGGGGAACACTGAAGCTTTCTTT. Translation gives CASSFAQQGNTEAFF.

The V gene is TRBV6-1, the J gene TRBJ2-1; D is unclear. Trimming shortened V by 5 bases and J by 9 bases, and 20 bases separated the two germline ends. This CDR3 spans 15 amino acids. Germline CDR1 MNHNS, CDR2 SASEGT. The CDR3 here is CASSHLTISYGEQFF. CDR3 bases: TGTGCCAGCAGTCACCTAACGATTTCGTATGGTGAGCAGTTCTTC.

The chain links TRBV5-4 to TRBJ2-5; 9 nucleotides agree with TRBD1. CDR1 and CDR2 (germline): SGHNT, YYREEE (reference sequence). V gave up 5 bases and J gave up 0 bases; unmatched junction bases: 8. The CDR3 loop spans 16 amino acids. For the CDR3, the DNA is TGTGCCAGCAGTTCCAACAGGGGGCTGCACCAAGAGACCCAGTACTTC. Translated, it gives CASSSNRGLHQETQYF.

This clone has just a few counts. This chain uses TRBV11-2 with TRBJ2-5; possibly TRBD2 for D (6 bases). Germline CDR1 reads SGHAT; CDR2 reads FQNNGV. V was shortened by 3 bases and J by 1 base, with 12 bases between the two germline ends. This CDR3 has 15 amino acids. In nucleotides, the CDR3 is TGTGCCAGCAGCTTCGATGGGACTGGCCAAGAGACCCAGTACTTC. Its protein is CASSFDGTGQETQYF.

A single count supports this clone. This sequence joins TRBV7-2 and TRBJ2-1; TRBD2 is a possible D gene (6 bases). Germline loops: CDR1 SGHTA, CDR2 FQGNSA. The V and J ends lost 5 bases and 7 bases respectively, with 18 bases between them. The CDR3 length is 15 residues. The CDR3 sequence: CASSPGLLGVNEQFF. In DNA form, the CDR3 reads TGTGCCAGCAGCCCGGGACTTTTGGGGGTGAATGAGCAGTTCTTC.

V is TRBV27 and J is TRBJ1-2; a weak D match, TRBD1 (6 bases). Germline lookup yields CDR1 MNHEY and CDR2 SMNVEV (reference sequence). V was trimmed by 2 bases and J by 0 bases, leaving 10 bases between them. The CDR3 sequence is 15 residues long. The CDR3 here is CASSLRAGANYGYTF. In nucleotides, the CDR3 is TGTGCCAGCAGTTTAAGGGCAGGGGCTAACTATGGCTACACCTTC.